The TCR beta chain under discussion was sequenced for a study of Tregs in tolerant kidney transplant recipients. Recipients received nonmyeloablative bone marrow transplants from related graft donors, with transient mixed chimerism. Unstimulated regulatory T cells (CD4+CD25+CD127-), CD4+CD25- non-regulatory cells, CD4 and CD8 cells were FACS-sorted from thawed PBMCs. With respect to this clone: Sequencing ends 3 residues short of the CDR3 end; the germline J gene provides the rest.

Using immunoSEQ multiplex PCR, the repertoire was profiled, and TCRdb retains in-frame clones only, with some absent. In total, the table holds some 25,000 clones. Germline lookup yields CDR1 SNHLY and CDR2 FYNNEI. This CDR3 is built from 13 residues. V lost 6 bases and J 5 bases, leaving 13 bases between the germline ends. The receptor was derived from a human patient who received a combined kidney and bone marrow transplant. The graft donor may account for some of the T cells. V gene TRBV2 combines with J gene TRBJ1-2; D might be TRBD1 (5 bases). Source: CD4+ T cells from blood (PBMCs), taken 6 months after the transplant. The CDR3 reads CASRAHKGYGYTF. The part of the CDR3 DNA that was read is TGTGCCAGCAGGGCACACAAGGGGTATGGC.